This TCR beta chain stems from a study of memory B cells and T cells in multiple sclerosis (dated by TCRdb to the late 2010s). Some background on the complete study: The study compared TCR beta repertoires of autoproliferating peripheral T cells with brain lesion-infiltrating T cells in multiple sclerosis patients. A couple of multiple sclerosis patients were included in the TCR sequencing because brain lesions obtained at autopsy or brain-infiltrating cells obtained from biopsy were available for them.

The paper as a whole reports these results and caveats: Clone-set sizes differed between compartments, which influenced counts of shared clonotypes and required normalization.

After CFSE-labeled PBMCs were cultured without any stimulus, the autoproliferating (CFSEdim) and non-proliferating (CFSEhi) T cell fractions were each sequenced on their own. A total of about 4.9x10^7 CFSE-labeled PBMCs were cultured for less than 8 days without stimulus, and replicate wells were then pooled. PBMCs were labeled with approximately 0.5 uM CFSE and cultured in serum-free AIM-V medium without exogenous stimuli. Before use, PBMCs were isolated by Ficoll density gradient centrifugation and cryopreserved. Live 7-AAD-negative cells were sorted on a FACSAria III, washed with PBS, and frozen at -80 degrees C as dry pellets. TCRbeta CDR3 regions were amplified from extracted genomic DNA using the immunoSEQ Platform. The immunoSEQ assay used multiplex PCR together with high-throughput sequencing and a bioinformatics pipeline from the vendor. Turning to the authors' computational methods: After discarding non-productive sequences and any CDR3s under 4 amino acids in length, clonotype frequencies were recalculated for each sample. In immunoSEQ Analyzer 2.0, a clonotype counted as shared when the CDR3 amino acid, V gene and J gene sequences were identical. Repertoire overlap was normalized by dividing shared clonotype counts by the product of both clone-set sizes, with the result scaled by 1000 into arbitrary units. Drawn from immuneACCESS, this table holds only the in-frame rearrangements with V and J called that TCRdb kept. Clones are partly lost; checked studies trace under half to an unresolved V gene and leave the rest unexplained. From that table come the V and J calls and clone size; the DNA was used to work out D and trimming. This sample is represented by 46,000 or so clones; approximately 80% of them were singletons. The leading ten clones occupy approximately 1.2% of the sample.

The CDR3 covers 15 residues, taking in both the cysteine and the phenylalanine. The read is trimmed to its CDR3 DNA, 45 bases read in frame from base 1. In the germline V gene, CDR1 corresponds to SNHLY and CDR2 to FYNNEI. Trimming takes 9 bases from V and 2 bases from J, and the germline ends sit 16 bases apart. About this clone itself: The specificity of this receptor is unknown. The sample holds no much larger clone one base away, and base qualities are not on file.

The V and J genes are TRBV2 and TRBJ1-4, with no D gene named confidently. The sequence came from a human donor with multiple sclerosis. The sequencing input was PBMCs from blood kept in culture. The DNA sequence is TGTGCCAGTCGAAGAGGTGGGGTGACTAATGAAAAACTGTTTTTT. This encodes CASRRGGVTNEKLFF.